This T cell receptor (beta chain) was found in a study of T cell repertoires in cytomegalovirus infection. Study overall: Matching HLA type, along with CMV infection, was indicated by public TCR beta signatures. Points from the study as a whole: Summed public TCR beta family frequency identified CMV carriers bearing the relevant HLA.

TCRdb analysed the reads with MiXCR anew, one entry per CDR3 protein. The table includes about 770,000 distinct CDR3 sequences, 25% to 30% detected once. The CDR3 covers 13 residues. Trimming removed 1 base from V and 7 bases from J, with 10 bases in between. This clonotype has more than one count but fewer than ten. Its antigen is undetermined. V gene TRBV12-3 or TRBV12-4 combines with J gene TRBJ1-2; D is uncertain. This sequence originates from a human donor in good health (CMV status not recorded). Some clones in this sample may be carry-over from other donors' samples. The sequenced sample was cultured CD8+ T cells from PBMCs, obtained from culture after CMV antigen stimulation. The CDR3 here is CASSLGQVVGYTF. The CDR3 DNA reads TGTGCCAGCAGTTTAGGCCAGGTCGTTGGCTACACCTTC.